These 10 T cell receptor beta chains share one sample of origin, sequenced in a study of cytomegalovirus exposure and HLA in healthy donors. PCR was performed using 60 Vbeta and 13 Jbeta primers. Assay: immunoSEQ multiplex PCR; the TCRdb copy retains only in-frame clones and omits some. The table shows roughly 60,000 clones, with 83% occurring only once. Source material: PBMCs. The receptors here all came from a man aged 25-40 years in good health and CMV-seronegative.

The CDR3: CASSHISGAGYTDTQYF. DNA of the CDR3: TGTGCCAGCAGCCATATTAGCGGCGCCGGATACACAGATACGCAGTATTTT. The chain is built from TRBV4-2 and TRBJ2-3; possibly TRBD2 for D (6 bases). V was pared by 3 bases and J by 2 bases, with 18 bases between. Germline V lookup: CDR1 LGHNA, CDR2 YNFKEQ. CDR3 length equals 17 residues.

The rearrangement uses TRBV5-1 and TRBJ1-2; D possibly corresponds to TRBD1 (6 bases). There are 15 residues in the CDR3. The germline gives CDR1 SGHRS, CDR2 YFSETQ. V dropped 2 bases and J dropped 4 bases, with 15 bases sitting between them. CDR3 in amino acids: CASSLNGQTVYGYTF. CDR3 nucleotides: TGCGCCAGCAGCTTAAATGGACAGACTGTCTATGGCTACACCTTC.

The chain is built from TRBV4-1 and TRBJ1-1; D perhaps matches TRBD1 (6 bases). This CDR3 region has 16 residues. The germline gives CDR1 MGHRA, CDR2 YSYEKL. V shed 5 bases and J shed 0 bases, with 16 bases lying between them. The CDR3 DNA follows: TGCGCCAGCAGCTTCCCGGGACACAGCATGAACACTGAAGCTTTCTTT. This codes for CASSFPGHSMNTEAFF.

The chain is built from TRBV19 and TRBJ2-7, with 7 bases identical to TRBD1. The CDR3 is 14 amino acids. The trim removed 1 base at V and 2 bases at J, leaving 2 bases unmatched. The germline V gene has CDR1 LNHDA and CDR2 SQIVND (reference sequence). The CDR3 loop is CASSIGGQAYEQYF. As DNA, the CDR3 is TGTGCCAGTAGTATAGGTGGACAGGCCTACGAGCAGTACTTC.

The chain combines TRBV5-1 with TRBJ2-4, with D perhaps TRBD1 (5 bases). Germline V CDR1 and CDR2: SGHRS, YFSETQ. The CDR3 covers 14 residues. The V end was cut by 3 bases, the J end by 4 bases, with 11 bases between. The CDR3 DNA sequence: TGCGCCAGCAGCTACCAGGGTGAGAAAAACATTCAGTACTTC. Encoded protein: CASSYQGEKNIQYF.

The rearrangement links TRBV30 to TRBJ1-2; a weak D match, TRBD1 (6 bases). The ends were cut back, 5 bases at V and 6 bases at J, with 19 bases in the middle. The CDR3 loop spans 14 amino acids. Germline V gives CDR1 GTSNPN, CDR2 SVGIG (reference sequence). The CDR3 spells CAWFPLGAGDGYTF. CDR3 nucleotides: TGTGCCTGGTTTCCTCTTGGGGCAGGGGATGGCTACACCTTC.

The genes are TRBV4-2 and TRBJ1-5, with 7 bases that match TRBD1. The length of the CDR3 is 16 residues. CDR1 is LGHNA, CDR2 YNFKEQ, per germline. Trimming removed 0 bases from V and 4 bases from J; junction bases left unmatched: 6. In DNA, the CDR3 is TGTGCCAGCAGCCAAGATTCCGGGACAGAGAATCAGCCCCAGCATTTT. Protein sequence: CASSQDSGTENQPQHF.

The chain has TRBV4-3 and TRBJ2-7; TRBD1 aligns across 7 bases. The CDR3 runs 15 residues. The ends lost 0 bases at V and 3 bases at J; junction bases unmatched: 5. CDR1 LGHNA and CDR2 YSLEER come from the germline V gene. CDR3 in amino acids: CASSQDWAGGYEQYF. The CDR3 nucleotides are TGCGCCAGCAGCCAAGATTGGGCAGGGGGCTACGAGCAGTACTTC.

The chain employs TRBV11-3 and TRBJ1-1, with TRBD1 matching 7 bases. The CDR3 spans 15 residues. The germline V gene encodes CDR1 SGHNT and CDR2 YENEEA. V was pared by 6 bases and J by 11 bases, with 18 bases of the junction left unmatched. The CDR3 DNA sequence: TGTGCCAGCAGTGCCGGGACAGAAAAAGTTTATCGGGCTTTCTTT. Amino acids: CASSAGTEKVYRAFF.

The chain links TRBV19 to TRBJ1-1; 8 bases align to TRBD1. CDR3 size: 13 residues. Germline V lookup: CDR1 LNHDA, CDR2 SQIVND (reference sequence). With 1 base clipped from V and 7 bases from J, the junction kept 2 bases outside the gene matches. In nucleotides, the CDR3 is TGTGCCAGTAGTATAGGGACAGGGATTGAAGCTTTCTTT. It yields the protein CASSIGTGIEAFF.